Following are 10 T cell receptor beta chains from one sample sequenced in a study of blood T cell repertoires in COVID-19. Assay used: immunoSEQ multiplex PCR; TCRdb lists only in-frame clones, some missing. The table records over 400,000 clones, more than 85% of them present only once. Sequencing was carried out using PBMCs or T cells enriched from blood (not recorded which). The receptors were gathered from a woman aged 60-75 years who had recovered from COVID-19.

This chain links TRBV11-3 with TRBJ1-2; TRBD1 matches 9 bases. CDR1 and CDR2 from the germline V gene are SGHNT and YENEEA. With 4 bases clipped from V and 5 bases from J, the junction kept 5 bases outside the gene matches. This CDR3 comprises 14 residues. In nucleotides, the CDR3 is TGTGCCAGCAGCTCCGAAGGACAGGGGTATGGCTACACCTTC. Protein sequence: CASSSEGQGYGYTF.

This chain uses TRBV10-2 with TRBJ1-2, with 9 nucleotides matching TRBD1. The CDR3 runs to 13 residues. Germline V gives CDR1 WSHSY, CDR2 SAAADI. V dropped 6 bases and J dropped 8; count of bases not matched to a gene: 7. In nucleotides, the CDR3 is TGCGCCAGCAGGCGGACAGGGGTTGGGGGCTACACCTTC. Its protein is CASRRTGVGGYTF.

CDR3 protein: CASSILDRGEHEKLFF. CDR3 coding DNA: TGTGCCAGCAGTATACTCGACAGGGGGGAACATGAAAAACTGTTTTTT. This chain links TRBV21-1 with TRBJ1-4; TRBD1, the table's D call, lacks a check against the DNA. TRBV21-1 is annotated as a pseudogene. The length of the CDR3 is 16 residues.

This chain links TRBV6-5 with TRBJ1-2, with 9 bases identical to TRBD1. V gave up 7 bases and J gave up 8 bases; unmatched junction bases: 14. The CDR3 is made up of 15 amino acids. The germline V gene has CDR1 MNHEY and CDR2 SVGAGI. This chain's CDR3 is CASIRTGERLEGYTF. The DNA of the CDR3 is TGTGCCAGCATTAGGACAGGGGAAAGATTAGAAGGCTACACCTTC.

This clone has more than one count but fewer than ten. The V and J genes are TRBV2 and TRBJ1-1; TRBD1 matches at 7 bases. The CDR3 totals 15 residues. Germline V lookup: CDR1 SNHLY, CDR2 FYNNEI. V lost 6 bases to trimming and J lost 1 base; unmatched junction nucleotides: 8. CDR3 sequence reads: CASSYTGAGNTEAFF. The CDR3 region has the DNA TGTGCCAGCAGCTATACAGGGGCAGGGAACACTGAAGCTTTCTTT.

The chain joins TRBV19 to TRBJ1-1; TRBD1 might be the D (5 bases). This CDR3 comprises 14 residues. Trimming removed 3 bases at V and 4 bases at J, with 12 bases between. Germline-derived CDR1 and CDR2 are LNHDA and SQIVND (reference sequence). In DNA form, the CDR3 reads TGTGCCAGTAGTATGGAGGGGAAGGTCACTGAAGCTTTCTTT. Amino acids: CASSMEGKVTEAFF.

In this sample, this clone turned up once. The chain joins TRBV2 to TRBJ1-4; D possibly corresponds to TRBD1 (5 bases). This CDR3 is built from 15 residues. V was trimmed by 5 bases and J by 3 bases, leaving 13 bases between them. Germline V gene sequence: CDR1 SNHLY, CDR2 FYNNEI. The CDR3 region is CASSWEGMANEKLFF. The CDR3 DNA reads as TGTGCCAGCAGTTGGGAGGGGATGGCTAATGAAAAACTGTTTTTT.

This rearrangement joins TRBV19 to TRBJ1-3; 8 bases align to TRBD1. CDR1 is LNHDA and CDR2 is SQIVND in the germline V gene (reference sequence). CDR3 size: 13 residues. V gave up 9 bases and J gave up 1 base; unmatched junction bases: 2. The CDR3 loop is CASRQGSGNTIYF. In DNA, the CDR3 is TGTGCCAGCCGACAGGGGTCTGGAAACACCATATATTTT.

The rearrangement links TRBV2 to TRBJ1-4, with 7 bases that match TRBD1. This CDR3 has 13 amino acids. V lost 4 bases and J lost 5; bases outside the gene matches: 1. Germline CDR1 reads SNHLY; CDR2 reads FYNNEI. The CDR3 DNA is TGTGCCAGCAGTGCGGGACAGAATGAAAAACTGTTTTTT. Translating it yields CASSAGQNEKLFF.

The chain recombines TRBV6-1 with TRBJ1-5; D not certain. Germline CDR1 reads MNHNS; CDR2 reads SASEGT. This CDR3 is 13 amino acids long. V was cut by 1 base and J by 5 bases, with 6 bases left in between. DNA of the CDR3: TGTGCCAGCAGTGAAGTGGAGTATCAGCCCCAGCATTTT. This codes for CASSEVEYQPQHF.